One and the same sample provided the 3 T cell receptor beta chains below, sequenced in a study of T-cell reconstitution after alpha-beta-depleted transplantation in children. Researchers prepared the TCRbeta library using unique molecular identifiers, the study reports. Via MiXCR, TCRdb re-called the PCR reads, giving one row per CDR3 protein. The data hold hundreds of thousands of distinct CDR3 sequences, with roughly 13% observed a single time. The sample consisted of PBMCs, taken from the stem cell graft. These receptors were taken from a human donor who donated a stem cell graft to a child with Fanconi anemia.

The chain employs TRBV29-1 and TRBJ2-5; D possibly uses TRBD1 or TRBD2 (5 bases each). The CDR3 is 14 amino acids. V was pared by 8 bases and J by 4 bases, with 20 bases between. CDR1 is SQVTM and CDR2 is ANQGSEA in the germline V gene. The CDR3 protein is CSTTTRGGLETQYF. The CDR3, as DNA: TGCAGCACAACGACCCGGGGCGGGCTAGAGACCCAGTACTTC.

The chain uses TRBV6-2 or TRBV6-3 and TRBJ2-2, with D perhaps matching TRBD2 (6 bases). Germline lookup yields CDR1 MNHEY and CDR2 SVGEGT. With 0 bases removed from V and 1 base from J, the gap between germline ends came to 12 bases. The CDR3 has 17 amino acids. As DNA, the CDR3 is TGTGCCAGCAGTTACTCGACCGTAGCGGAGAACACCGGGGAGCTGTTTTTT. Translation gives CASSYSTVAENTGELFF.

V usage is TRBV7-9 and J usage is TRBJ1-4; 7 bases line up with TRBD1. The CDR3 is 17 residues long. Per germline, CDR1 SEHNR and CDR2 FQNEAQ (reference sequence). The V and J ends lost 3 bases and 0 bases, in that order; junction bases with no gene match: 7. The CDR3: CASSFSRGIATNEKLFF. The CDR3 DNA follows: TGTGCCAGCAGCTTCAGCAGGGGGATTGCAACTAATGAAAAACTGTTTTTT. Based on the CDR3 plus reference TRBV7-9 and TRBJ1-4, the full variable domain is DTGVSQNPRHKITKRGQNVTFRCDPISEHNRLYWYRQTLGQGPEFLTYFQNEAQLEKSRLLSDRFSAERPKGSFSTLEIQRTEQGDSAMYLCASSFSRGIATNEKLFFGSGTQLSVL.